Detailed here is one T cell receptor (beta chain). This entry belongs to a study of T cell responses to AZD1222 COVID-19 vaccine. The germline V gene has CDR1 LNHDA and CDR2 SQIVND (reference sequence). Unmatched junction bases numbered 8, after V lost 7 bases and J lost 7 bases. The CDR3 has 14 residues. Sequencing used immunoSEQ multiplex PCR; TCRdb keeps in-frame clones, though not all of them. The sample includes more than 150,000 clones, 91% of them seen just once. The chain links TRBV19 to TRBJ2-2; 8 bases fit TRBD2. Sequencing was performed on peripheral blood, taken on day 0 of AZD1222 vaccination. The sequence was collected from an adult in good health. The CDR3 DNA reads as TGTGCCAGTACCCCGGGACTAGATTACGGGGAGCTGTTTTTT. Protein sequence: CASTPGLDYGELFF. The full variable domain, completed using reference TRBV19 and TRBJ2-2, is DGGITQSPKYLFRKEGQNVTLSCEQNLNHDAMYWYRQDPGQGLRLIYYSQIVNDFQKGDIAEGYSVSREKKESFPLTVTSAQKNPTAFYLCASTPGLDYGELFFGEGSRLTVL.